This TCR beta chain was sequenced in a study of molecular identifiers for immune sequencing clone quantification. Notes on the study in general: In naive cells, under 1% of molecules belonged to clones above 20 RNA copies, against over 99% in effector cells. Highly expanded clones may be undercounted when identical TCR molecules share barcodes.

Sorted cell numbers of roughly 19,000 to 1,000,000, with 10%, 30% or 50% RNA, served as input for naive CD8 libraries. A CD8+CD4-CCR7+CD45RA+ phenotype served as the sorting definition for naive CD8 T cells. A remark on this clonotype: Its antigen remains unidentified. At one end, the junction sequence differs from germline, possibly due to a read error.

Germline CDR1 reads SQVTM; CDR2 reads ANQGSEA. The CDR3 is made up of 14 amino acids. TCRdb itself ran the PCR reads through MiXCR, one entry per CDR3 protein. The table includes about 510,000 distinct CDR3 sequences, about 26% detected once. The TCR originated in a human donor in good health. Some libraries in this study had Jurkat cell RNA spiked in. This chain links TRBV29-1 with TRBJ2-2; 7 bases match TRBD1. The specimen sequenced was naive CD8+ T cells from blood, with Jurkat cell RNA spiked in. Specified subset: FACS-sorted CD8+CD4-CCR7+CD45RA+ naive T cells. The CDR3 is CCVEAGGSTGELFF. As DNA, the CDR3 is TGCTGCGTTGAGGCAGGGGGTAGCACCGGGGAGCTGTTTTTT.